Listed below are T cell receptor beta chains from one sample, sequenced in a study of control samples from healthy donors and cancer patients. Method: immunoSEQ multiplex PCR; TCRdb's copy keeps in-frame clones and lacks some. The sample lists about 160,000 clones; roughly 90% were seen once. The specimen sequenced was blood. The receptors stem from a man in his thirties or forties in good health. Each CDR3 is given with its conserved first and last residue. The D gene is left open where the match is weak. Clone sizes are given selectively: once, few, many, or a class where the clone is expanded.

>TRBJ2-3|TRBV3-1/TRBV3-2|12|NA|NA
TGTGCCAGCAGCCAAGTTGGTAATACGCAGTATTTT
CASSQVGNTQYF
>TRBJ1-4|TRBV5-1|14|NA|NA
TGCGCCAGCAGCTACGGACCCACTAATGAAAAACTGTTTTTT
CASSYGPTNEKLFF
>TRBJ1-1|TRBV6-2/TRBV6-3|12|NA|NA
TGTGCCAGCAGCCAATTACGAACTGAAGCTTTCTTT
CASSQLRTEAFF
>TRBJ2-3|TRBV5-1|16|TRBD2|NA
TGCGCCAGCCGCTTGGGGTTGGGCGGGAGCCCAGATACGCAGTATTTT
CASRLGLGGSPDTQYF
>TRBJ1-1|TRBV28|16|TRBD1|once
TGTGCCAGCAGTTTTCCGGACAGGGGGAGCTACACTGAAGCTTTCTTT
CASSFPDRGSYTEAFF
>TRBJ1-2|TRBV7-2|13|TRBD1|NA
TGTGCCAGCAGCAGCCGGACAGGGGAGGGCTACACCTTC
CASSSRTGEGYTF
>TRBJ1-1|TRBV4-1|12|NA|once
TGCGCCAGCAGCCAAGCGAACACTGAAGCTTTCTTT
CASSQANTEAFF
>TRBJ1-2|TRBV18|13|NA|few
TGTGCCAGCTCACCACGGGGAAAGGAAGGCTACACCTTC
CASSPRGKEGYTF
>TRBJ2-1|TRBV7-9|13|TRBD2|NA
TGTGCCAGCAGCTTAGGACGGGGGGGTGAGCAGTTCTTC
CASSLGRGGEQFF
>TRBJ2-1|TRBV27|13|NA|NA
TGTGCCAGCAGAGGGTCCTCCTACAATGAGCAGTTCTTC
CASRGSSYNEQFF
>TRBJ2-5|TRBV5-6|15|NA|NA
TGTGCCAGCAGCGCTACTTTACAGGCTCAGGGGACCCAGTACTTC
CASSATLQAQGTQYF
>TRBJ1-2|TRBV19|13|NA|few
TGTGCCAGTGGGTCGAGTACAGTTTATGTCTACACCTTC
CASGSSTVYVYTF
>TRBJ2-3|TRBV7-3|14|NA|NA
TGTGCCAGCAGCCCCGGGGATCGCACAGATACGCAGTATTTT
CASSPGDRTDTQYF
>TRBJ2-5|TRBV7-8|20|TRBD2|NA
TGTGCCAGCAGCTTACAGAGACTACGGGGACTAGCGGGAGGTGGGGAGACCCAGTACTTC
CASSLQRLRGLAGGGETQYF
>TRBJ2-3|TRBV7-2|18|TRBD2|NA
TGTGCCAGCAGCGCAGAGCCTCTTAGCGGGGGGCCGGGGGGTACGCAGTATTTT
CASSAEPLSGGPGGTQYF
>TRBJ2-1|TRBV7-9|15|TRBD1|once
TGTGCCAGCAGCACGACAGGGGGACAATACAATGAGCAGTTCTTC
CASSTTGGQYNEQFF
>TRBJ2-2|TRBV3-1/TRBV3-2|19|TRBD1|NA
TGTGCCAGCAGCCAGCTAGCCGTGGTTGGGACAGGGGACACCGGGGAGCTGTTTTTT
CASSQLAVVGTGDTGELFF
>TRBJ2-3|TRBV7-3|15|NA|once
TGTGCCAGCAGCTTAGTCGGGAGCATGACAGATACGCAGTATTTT
CASSLVGSMTDTQYF
>TRBJ2-7|TRBV18|13|NA|NA
TGTGCCAGCTTATTGCGTGAGTCCGAAGATCTTAGGTTC
CASLLRESEDLRF
>TRBJ2-7|TRBV5-1|14|NA|NA
TGCGCCAGCACGTATGTAGGGAGCTCCTACGAGCAGTACTTC
CASTYVGSSYEQYF
>TRBJ1-5|TRBV6-5|16|TRBD1|NA
TGTGCCAGCAGTTCGGGACAGGGAATTAGCAATCAGCCCCAGCATTTT
CASSSGQGISNQPQHF
>TRBJ2-1|TRBV25-1|12|NA|NA
TGTGCCAGCAGTGAACAGTACAATGAGCAGTTCTTC
CASSEQYNEQFF
>TRBJ1-6|TRBV27|14|NA|NA
TGTGCCAGCAGTCCGACAGGTGGAGTATCACCCCTCCACTTT
CASSPTGGVSPLHF
>TRBJ2-7|TRBV2|13|TRBD1|NA
TGTGCCAGCAGGCGACAGGGGGCCTACGAGCAGTACTTC
CASRRQGAYEQYF
>TRBJ1-6|TRBV19|15|NA|once
TGTGCCAGTAGTGTCCGGGGGATGATATTCCCACCCCTCCACTTT
CASSVRGMIFPPLHF
>TRBJ2-7|TRBV28|13|NA|once
TGTGCCAGCAGTTTGGGCAGGGGCTACGAGCAGTACTTC
CASSLGRGYEQYF
>TRBJ2-6|TRBV7-2|16|TRBD1|once
TGTGCCAGCAGCGAAAAACAGGGGACTGGGGCCAACGTCCTGACTTTC
CASSEKQGTGANVLTF
>TRBJ2-2|TRBV27|17|NA|NA
TGTGCCAGCAGCGCCCCCCGGGACCATGCAAACACCGGGGAGCTGTTTTTT
CASSAPRDHANTGELFF
>TRBJ2-1|TRBV19|11|NA|NA
TGTGCCAGTAGCCGATACAATGAGCAGTTCTTC
CASSRYNEQFF
>TRBJ2-7|TRBV9|14|TRBD1|NA
TGTGCCAGCAGCGCCGGGACAGGGAACTACGAGCAGTACTTC
CASSAGTGNYEQYF
>TRBJ1-1|TRBV18|12|NA|NA
TGTGCCAGCTCGGTGGGAGGGCCTGAAGCTTTCTTT
CASSVGGPEAFF
>TRBJ1-2|TRBV5-6|17|NA|NA
TGTGCCAGCAGCATAGGGGAACAGGGACGAGCTAACTATGGCTACACCTTC
CASSIGEQGRANYGYTF
>TRBJ1-4|TRBV29-1|14|NA|NA
TGCAGCGCCTCTCACTGGGGTTCGGACGAAAAACTGTTTTTT
CSASHWGSDEKLFF
>TRBJ1-1|TRBV5-4|12|TRBD1|NA
TGTGCCTATGGACAGGGTGACACTGAAGCTTTCTTT
CAYGQGDTEAFF